The present T cell receptor beta chain was sequenced within a study of blood T cell repertoires in COVID-19. There are 15 residues in the CDR3. V trimming: 6 bases; J trimming: 0 bases; junction bases outside the gene matches: 4. Per germline, CDR1 MDHEN and CDR2 SYDVKM. Per the original data handling: Estimation of nucleated cell counts was performed using reference gene primer amplification. Method: immunoSEQ multiplex PCR; TCRdb's copy keeps in-frame clones and lacks some. That table is the source of V, J and clone size, and D and trimming were worked out from the DNA. Among about 250,000 clones listed, 87% were seen once.

The material sequenced was peripheral blood. This clonotype was obtained from a man aged 18 to 30 with active or convalescent COVID-19. This chain connects TRBV28 to TRBJ2-1, with TRBD2 identical over 8 bases. The CDR3 nucleotides read TGTGCCAGCAGGCCCAGCGGGGGCTCCTACAATGAGCAGTTCTTC. Translating gives CASRPSGGSYNEQFF.